The present T cell receptor (beta chain) was sequenced within a study of control samples from healthy donors and cancer patients. Generated by immunoSEQ multiplex PCR, the TCRdb table keeps only in-frame clones and is missing some. Of roughly 370,000 clones listed, 75% to 95% are singletons. Trimming stripped 0 bases from V and 5 bases from J, with 14 bases between. The CDR3 is 15 amino acids. Germline V lookup: CDR1 SGDLS, CDR2 YYNGEE. The chain combines TRBV9 with TRBJ2-5; maybe TRBD2 (7 bases). The clonotype comes from a man aged 40-55 years with head and neck cancer. The sequencing input was PBMCs. The CDR3 reads CASSVAGGTGETQYF. CDR3 nucleotides: TGTGCCAGCAGCGTAGCGGGGGGTACAGGGGAGACCCAGTACTTC. Full variable domain (outside the CDR3, taken from reference TRBV9 and TRBJ2-5): DSGVTQTPKHLITATGQRVTLRCSPRSGDLSVYWYQQSLDQGLQFLIQYYNGEERAKGNILERFSAQQFPDLHSELNLSSLELGDSALYFCASSVAGGTGETQYFGPGTRLLVL.